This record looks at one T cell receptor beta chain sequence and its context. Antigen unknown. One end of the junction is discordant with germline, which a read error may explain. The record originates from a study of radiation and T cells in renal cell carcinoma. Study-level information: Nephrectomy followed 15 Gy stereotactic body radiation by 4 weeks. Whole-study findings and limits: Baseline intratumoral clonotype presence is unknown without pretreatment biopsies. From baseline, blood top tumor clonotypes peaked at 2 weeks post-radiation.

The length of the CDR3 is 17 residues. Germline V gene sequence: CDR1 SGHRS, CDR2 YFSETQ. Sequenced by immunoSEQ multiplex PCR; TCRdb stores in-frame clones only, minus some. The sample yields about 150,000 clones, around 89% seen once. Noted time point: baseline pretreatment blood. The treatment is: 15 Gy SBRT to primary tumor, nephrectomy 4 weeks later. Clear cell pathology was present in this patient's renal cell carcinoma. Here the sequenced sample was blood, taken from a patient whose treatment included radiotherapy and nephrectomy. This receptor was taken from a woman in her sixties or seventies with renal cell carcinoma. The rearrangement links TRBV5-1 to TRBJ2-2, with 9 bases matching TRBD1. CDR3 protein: CASSFGPGQGNTGELLF. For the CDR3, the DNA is TGCGCCAGCAGCTTCGGACCGGGACAGGGCAATACCGGGGAGCTGCTTTTT.